This T cell receptor beta chain was observed in a study of blood T cell repertoires in COVID-19. As handled by the study authors: Amplification from reference gene primers served as the basis for estimated nucleated cell counts. Produced via immunoSEQ multiplex PCR; TCRdb's table is partial and in-frame only. V, J and clone size are those of that table, while D and trimming were read from the DNA. The data contain 200,000 to 300,000 clones, around 85% of them seen just once; the ten biggest clones take up approximately 9.6%. Sequencing input: peripheral blood. This sequence originates from a woman of 80 years or more with acute or convalescent COVID-19.

The CDR3, as DNA: TGTGCCAGCAGCTTGCCGGGCAGGGGATCGGTTCCCTACGAGCAGTACTTC. This sequence encodes CASSLPGRGSVPYEQYF. V is TRBV5-4 and J is TRBJ2-7, with D perhaps matching TRBD1 (6 bases). The ends were cut back, 1 base at V and 2 bases at J, with 19 bases in the middle. The CDR3 loop spans 17 amino acids. CDR1 SGHNT and CDR2 YYREEE come from the germline V gene (reference sequence).